This T cell receptor beta chain was found in a study of molecular identifiers for immune sequencing clone quantification. The CDR3 contains 15 residues. Germline assignment: CDR1 LNHDA and CDR2 SQIVND (reference sequence). V gave up 5 bases and J gave up 10 bases, with 23 bases separating them. TCRdb independently ran MiXCR on the PCR reads; one entry per CDR3 protein. The sample lists some 680,000 distinct CDR3 sequences; less than 30% were seen once. This clonotype turned up a few times. In the sort, naive CD8 T cells were defined as CD8+CD4-CCR7+CD45RA+. The sample consisted of naive CD8+ T cells from blood, with Jurkat cell RNA spiked in. Subset given: FACS-sorted CD8+CD4-CCR7+CD45RA+ naive T cells. The origin of this receptor is a human donor in good health. Some libraries in this study had Jurkat cell RNA spiked in. This chain joins TRBV19 and TRBJ1-1; the D is unclear. DNA of the CDR3: TGTGCCAGTAGTCGTTTCGACGAGACGGTTGATGGAGCTTTCTTT. Translated: CASSRFDETVDGAFF.